The rows below give T cell receptor beta chains drawn from one sample of a study of beta chain features in type 1 diabetes. Assay: immunoSEQ multiplex PCR; the TCRdb copy retains only in-frame clones and omits some. This repertoire shows fewer than 350,000 clones, roughly a fifth found once; its top ten account for approximately 0.043%. What was sequenced was naive CD4+ T cells from blood. These receptors all come from a woman younger than 30 in good health. CDR3s include the opening cysteine and the closing phenylalanine or tryptophan. Each record gives: V gene, D gene, J gene, CDR3 protein. D genes are given only for firm matches.

TRBV18	-	TRBJ1-1	CASSLNRALNTEAFF
TRBV5-1	TRBD1	TRBJ2-7	CASSSGGTGAREQYF
TRBV19	TRBD1	TRBJ2-7	CASSRQGARSYEQYF
TRBV7-2	TRBD1	TRBJ2-1	CASSRSRDSVNEQFF
TRBV9	-	TRBJ2-3	CASSVDPVSDTQYF
TRBV19	TRBD2	TRBJ2-3	CANNTLRTRGYTQYF
TRBV5-4	-	TRBJ2-6	CASSWASGANVLTF
TRBV5-1	TRBD1	TRBJ1-1	CASSLGQASTEAFF
TRBV28	TRBD1	TRBJ2-7	CASTRGTEGEQYF
TRBV7-2	TRBD2	TRBJ2-3	CASTFDTGRGSNTQYF
TRBV15	-	TRBJ1-2	CATSRDRGSGYTF
TRBV6-6	-	TRBJ1-5	CASSHRTGVSNQPQHF
TRBV13	TRBD2	TRBJ2-1	CASSIPGGVGEQFF
TRBV4-1	-	TRBJ2-1	CASSPAGTASNEQFF
TRBV9	TRBD2	TRBJ2-7	CASSVGSGGGYEQYF
TRBV11-2	TRBD1	TRBJ2-1	CASSLGQGRGEQFF
TRBV30	-	TRBJ1-5	CAWSGMTGNQPQHF
TRBV5-1	-	TRBJ1-2	CASSPRDNWGYTF
TRBV30	-	TRBJ1-1	CAWRPGQNTEAFF
TRBV5-4	-	TRBJ2-1	CASSPKAGQNEQFF
TRBV30	TRBD1	TRBJ1-5	CAWSWDRGQPQHF
TRBV6-1	TRBD1	TRBJ2-3	CASIDRGAGADTQYF
TRBV5-4	TRBD1	TRBJ2-3	CASSYDRGLTDTQYF
TRBV30	-	TRBJ1-6	CAWSPQDSRSSPLHF
TRBV15	-	TRBJ2-5	CATSRDFTKSAQYF
TRBV9	TRBD2	TRBJ2-1	CASSVRLGGSNNEQFF
TRBV4-1	-	TRBJ1-2	CASSAQERLGGYTF
TRBV11-1	TRBD2	TRBJ2-3	CATSLAGGGTDTQYF
TRBV4-1	-	TRBJ1-5	CASSQDSGTSNQPQHF
TRBV5-4	-	TRBJ1-2	CASSLIADSAGYTF
TRBV7-2	TRBD2	TRBJ2-7	CASSPLAGAYEQYF
TRBV2	TRBD2	TRBJ2-1	CASSSDSGNYNEQFF
TRBV14	TRBD1	TRBJ2-1	CASSASGTGVVHEQFF
TRBV18	TRBD1	TRBJ1-1	CASSRDRGQEAFF
TRBV7-6	TRBD1	TRBJ2-2	CASSLTGHTGELFF
TRBV12-5	-	TRBJ2-7	CASGFPTYEQYF
TRBV4-2	TRBD2	TRBJ2-3	CASSQGGGSTDTQYF
TRBV7-2	TRBD1	TRBJ2-3	CASRKDRGTDTQYF
TRBV6-6	-	TRBJ2-7	CASSPGNSYEQYF
TRBV30	TRBD1	TRBJ2-7	CAWSVGQGGYEQYF
TRBV12-5	-	TRBJ2-2	CASGPSSHSGTGELFF
TRBV11-1	-	TRBJ1-1	CAIQDLNTEAFF
TRBV30	-	TRBJ2-3	CACRPGSPDTETQYF
TRBV7-2	-	TRBJ2-3	CASSPNPADTQYF
TRBV15	-	TRBJ1-1	CATSSIRNEAFF
TRBV6-7	-	TRBJ2-5	CARGTAQETQYF
TRBV30	TRBD1	TRBJ2-1	CAWSGPGGTGANEQFF
TRBV5-1	-	TRBJ2-7	CASSSGIARGGYEQYF